Below are 29 T cell receptor beta chains sequenced from a single sample in a study of blood T cell dynamics during melanoma immunotherapy. The method was immunoSEQ multiplex PCR; TCRdb's version includes in-frame clones alone and lacks a portion of them. The profile shows 7,000 or so clones, roughly 80% of them singletons. Sample time point: pre-treatment baseline. The sequencing here drew on blood, taken from a patient treated with checkpoint blockade. Receptor source: a human donor with melanoma.

The gene calls are TRBV4-3 and TRBJ2-1; D remains unclear. Germline values: CDR1 LGHNA, CDR2 YSLEER. This CDR3 has 15 amino acids. Trimming shortened V by 1 base and J by 1 base, and 8 bases separated the two germline ends. DNA for the CDR3: TGCGCCAGCAGCCAAGGTTGGGTGTCCTACAATGAGCAGTTCTTC. Translating gives CASSQGWVSYNEQFF.

V is TRBV6-5 and J is TRBJ1-2, with TRBD1 identical over 9 bases. The CDR3 is made up of 14 amino acids. The V gene's germline CDR1 is MNHEY and CDR2 SVGAGI. Trimming cost V 5 bases and J 2 bases; bases outside gene matches: 3. CDR3 protein: CASSTGQGNYGYTF. DNA for the CDR3: TGTGCCAGCAGTACCGGACAGGGGAACTATGGCTACACCTTC.

The V gene is TRBV4-2, the J gene TRBJ2-7, with TRBD2 identical over 9 bases. The CDR3 covers 15 residues. V lost 3 bases to trimming and J lost 3 bases; unmatched junction nucleotides: 6. The germline V gene encodes CDR1 LGHNA and CDR2 YNFKEQ. The CDR3 spells CASSHRLADGYEQYF. In nucleotides, the CDR3 is TGTGCCAGCAGCCATCGACTAGCGGACGGCTACGAGCAGTACTTC.

The rearrangement joins TRBV2 to TRBJ2-7; 8 nucleotides line up with TRBD2. The V and J ends lost 6 bases and 6 bases, in that order; junction bases with no gene match: 7. This CDR3 contains 13 residues. CDR1 is SNHLY, CDR2 FYNNEI, per germline. The CDR3 loop is CASSSGRLLEQYF. The CDR3, as DNA: TGTGCCAGCAGCAGCGGGAGACTGCTCGAGCAGTACTTC.

The count of this clone is one. The genes are TRBV19 and TRBJ2-1, with unresolved D. Germline assignment: CDR1 LNHDA and CDR2 SQIVND (reference sequence). This CDR3 contains 11 residues. Trimming removed 5 bases at V and 9 bases at J, with 8 bases between. CDR3 coding DNA: TGTGCCAGTAGTCCTCCCCCTGAGCAGTTCTTC. Protein product: CASSPPPEQFF.

About this clone: Other DNA sequences in this specimen translate into the identical CDR3. The rearrangement uses TRBV5-8 and TRBJ1-2; TRBD1 agrees at 7 bases. The CDR3 has 16 amino acids. V gave up 4 bases and J gave up 6 bases; unmatched junction bases: 15. Germline V gene data show CDR1 as SGHTS and CDR2 as YDEGEE. As DNA, the CDR3 is TGTGCCAGCAGCAATCGCCAAATACAGGGGTGGGATGGCTACACCTTC. Translating it yields CASSNRQIQGWDGYTF.

The chain couples TRBV28 to TRBJ1-2, with D unclear. Trimming pared 2 bases from V and 0 bases from J, leaving 10 bases between. The CDR3 has 15 residues. Germline V gives CDR1 MDHEN, CDR2 SYDVKM. In nucleotides, the CDR3 is TGTGCCAGCAGTTTACGGGGTATTACTAACTATGGCTACACCTTC. The encoded protein is CASSLRGITNYGYTF.

Only one count was recorded for this clone. CDR3 sequence (DNA): TGTGCCAGCAGTGACTGGACGACAGGGGTGAACAATCAGCCCCAGCATTTT. Protein: CASSDWTTGVNNQPQHF. The chain has TRBV6-1 and TRBJ1-5, with TRBD1 matching 8 bases. The germline V gene encodes CDR1 MNHNS and CDR2 SASEGT. V lost 3 bases and J lost 3; bases outside the gene matches: 10. The CDR3 has 17 amino acids.

This chain joins TRBV6-5 and TRBJ2-7, with D possibly TRBD2 on 6 matching bases. The CDR3 has 14 amino acids. CDR1 is MNHEY, CDR2 SVGAGI, per germline. Deletions cut 5 bases from V and 0 bases from J, with 11 bases between. CDR3 sequence (DNA): TGTGCCAGCAGTCGCGGAGGGAGCTCCTACGAGCAGTACTTC. This translates into CASSRGGSSYEQYF.

V usage is TRBV7-9 and J usage is TRBJ1-4; D gene unclear. This CDR3 spans 16 amino acids. The V and J ends lost 2 bases and 0 bases respectively, with 10 bases between them. Per germline, CDR1 SEHNR and CDR2 FQNEAQ (reference sequence). In DNA, the CDR3 is TGTGCCAGCAGCTTATCGGGCTCCGCAACTAATGAAAAACTGTTTTTT. Translating gives CASSLSGSATNEKLFF.

The chain employs TRBV5-6 and TRBJ2-7; D is unresolved. The length of the CDR3 is 14 residues. The V end was cut by 1 base, the J end by 0 bases, with 8 bases between. Looked up from germline, CDR1 is SGHDT and CDR2 is YYEEEE. The CDR3 nucleotides are TGTGCCAGCAGCTTGATTAGGAACTCCTACGAGCAGTACTTC. Protein: CASSLIRNSYEQYF.

This rearrangement joins TRBV7-9 to TRBJ1-4; 7 bases align to TRBD1. The J segment lost 8 bases and the V segment lost 3 bases, leaving 9 bases of the junction unmatched. There are 15 residues in the CDR3. CDR1 and CDR2 from the germline V gene are SEHNR and FQNEAQ (reference sequence). The CDR3 DNA sequence: TGTGCCAGCAGCTTTCGTGAGGGGGCGCGAGAAAAACTGTTTTTT. Translating it yields CASSFREGAREKLFF.

This chain joins TRBV11-2 and TRBJ2-7; TRBD1 agrees at 9 bases. The trim removed 0 bases at V and 4 bases at J, leaving 7 bases unmatched. The CDR3 length is 16 residues. CDR1 and CDR2 (germline): SGHAT, FQNNGV. CDR3: CASSLEDGTGYYEQYF. Here the CDR3 DNA reads TGTGCCAGCAGCTTAGAAGACGGGACAGGGTATTACGAGCAGTACTTC.

The CDR3 sequence is CAWSTGTGGREQYF. The CDR3 DNA reads TGTGCCTGGAGTACCGGGACAGGGGGCAGGGAGCAGTACTTC. The V call is TRBV30, the J call TRBJ2-7, with TRBD1 identical over 12 bases. Germline V gene sequence: CDR1 GTSNPN, CDR2 SVGIG (reference sequence). J was trimmed by 7 bases and V by 2 bases; bases with no gene match: 6. The CDR3 runs 14 residues.

This chain uses TRBV4-3 with TRBJ1-2, with 11 positions matching TRBD1. The CDR3 is 16 residues long. Germline-derived CDR1 and CDR2 are LGHNA and YSLEER. Trimming cost V 4 bases and J 2 bases; bases outside gene matches: 6. CDR3 loop: CASSRYRDRGNYGYTF. The CDR3 DNA reads TGCGCCAGCAGCCGGTACCGGGACAGGGGGAACTATGGCTACACCTTC.

V usage is TRBV19 and J usage is TRBJ1-5, with D perhaps matching TRBD1 (5 bases). The CDR3 length is 13 residues. Germline V lookup: CDR1 LNHDA, CDR2 SQIVND (reference sequence). Trimming took off 4 bases at V and 3 bases at J, with 7 bases between the two ends. The CDR3 loop is CASSTGFNQPQHF. DNA for the CDR3: TGTGCCAGTAGTACAGGGTTCAATCAGCCCCAGCATTTT. The full variable domain, in which reference TRBV19 and TRBJ1-5 provide the parts outside the CDR3, is DGGITQSPKYLFRKEGQNVTLSCEQNLNHDAMYWYRQDPGQGLRLIYYSQIVNDFQKGDIAEGYSVSREKKESFPLTVTSAQKNPTAFYLCASSTGFNQPQHFGDGTRLSIL.

The genes are TRBV5-6 and TRBJ1-6; D is undetermined. The CDR3 length is 14 residues. Between the trimmed V and J ends, which lost 0 bases and 8 bases, there was a span of 9 bases. Germline lookup yields CDR1 SGHDT and CDR2 YYEEEE. CDR3 DNA: TGTGCCAGCAGCTTGGGACGGCTAGATTCACCCCTCCACTTT. It yields the protein CASSLGRLDSPLHF.

The rearrangement uses TRBV5-1 and TRBJ1-5, with 8 positions matching TRBD1. V was pared by 0 bases and J by 7 bases, with 3 bases of the junction left unmatched. The CDR3 extends over 14 amino acids. Looked up from germline, CDR1 is SGHRS and CDR2 is YFSETQ. This CDR3 is CASSLGTGRQPQHF. The CDR3, as DNA: TGCGCCAGCAGCTTGGGGACAGGGAGGCAGCCCCAGCATTTT.

The chain uses TRBV7-2 and TRBJ1-2; D gene uncertain. The germline gives CDR1 SGHTA, CDR2 FQGNSA. This CDR3 is built from 13 residues. Between the trimmed V and J ends, which lost 5 bases and 4 bases, there was a span of 11 bases. CDR3: CASSPPGTYGYTF. For the CDR3, the DNA is TGTGCCAGCAGCCCCCCGGGAACCTATGGCTACACCTTC.

The chain carries TRBV30 and TRBJ1-1; D uncertain. The CDR3 loop spans 15 amino acids. V lost 4 bases and J 1 base, leaving 16 bases between the germline ends. Germline V gene data show CDR1 as GTSNPN and CDR2 as SVGIG (reference sequence). The CDR3 here is CAWIPSVWGNTEAFF. The CDR3 DNA follows: TGTGCCTGGATACCCTCCGTTTGGGGGAACACTGAAGCTTTCTTT.

DNA of the CDR3: TGTGCCAGCAGCTTGTATACGGGAGGGCCCGAATCCTACGAGCAGTACTTC. It encodes CASSLYTGGPESYEQYF. This sequence joins TRBV5-8 and TRBJ2-7; 8 positions agree with TRBD2. CDR1 and CDR2 (germline): SGHTS, YDEGEE. V was clipped by 1 base and J by 1 base; unmatched bases: 10. The CDR3 is 17 amino acids.

The DNA for the CDR3 is TGTGCCAGCAGTCCACTGGGGGGGCGATACGAGCAGTACTTC. Translating it yields CASSPLGGRYEQYF. The chain carries TRBV27 and TRBJ2-7, with TRBD2 as a possible D gene (7 bases). This CDR3 is 14 amino acids long. Germline CDR1 MNHEY, CDR2 SMNVEV (reference sequence). With 5 bases removed from V and 4 bases from J, the gap between germline ends came to 15 bases.

The chain carries TRBV2 and TRBJ2-1; TRBD2 agrees at 8 bases. Trimming took 11 bases from V and 2 from J; bases not matched to a gene: 14. This CDR3 has 16 residues. Germline V gene data show CDR1 as SNHLY and CDR2 as FYNNEI. The CDR3 sequence is CAGLETAGAPYNEQFF. DNA for the CDR3: TGTGCCGGGCTGGAAACAGCGGGAGCCCCCTACAATGAGCAGTTCTTC.

This rearrangement joins TRBV7-2 to TRBJ2-5, with D unclear. The J call may be wrong; the DNA end is better matched by TRBJ2-7. CDR3 size: 13 residues. Germline CDR1 and CDR2: SGHTA and FQGNSA. The CDR3 DNA follows: TGTGCCAGCAGCTTAGTCTCCAGACGCGAGCAGTACTTC. Translated, it gives CASSLVSRREQYF.

This clone was counted a single time. The V call is TRBV11-2, the J call TRBJ2-1, with D tentatively TRBD2 (6 bases). The CDR3 totals 15 residues. V was trimmed by 4 bases and J by 1 base, leaving 11 bases between them. Per the germline V gene, CDR1 is SGHAT and CDR2 is FQNNGV. The CDR3 is CASSWTGRSYNEQFF. In nucleotides, the CDR3 is TGTGCCAGCAGCTGGACCGGGAGATCCTACAATGAGCAGTTCTTC.

V is TRBV9 and J is TRBJ1-2, with 7 bases fitting TRBD1. CDR1 and CDR2 (germline): SGDLS, YYNGEE. CDR3 length equals 13 residues. The V segment lost 4 bases and the J segment 3 bases; nucleotides outside the gene matches: 3. Written as DNA, the CDR3 is TGTGCCAGCAGCTCAGGGGGAGACTATGGCTACACCTTC. This codes for CASSSGGDYGYTF.

This clone was detected once. The chain is built from TRBV12-2 and TRBJ1-4; no check of the table's D call, TRBD1, against the DNA was made. TRBV12-2 is a pseudogene. This CDR3 contains 18 residues. This CDR3 reads CASRLVTGRGATNEKLFF. The CDR3 region has the DNA TGTGCAAGTCGCTTAGTTACAGGTAGGGGTGCAACTAATGAAAAACTGTTTTTT.

The V call is TRBV7-6, the J call TRBJ1-2; TRBD1 agrees at 7 bases. V trimming: 5 bases; J trimming: 3 bases; junction bases outside the gene matches: 3. Germline V lookup: CDR1 SGHVS, CDR2 FNYEAQ. This CDR3 has 13 residues. The CDR3 nucleotides are TGTGCCAGCAGCGATGGGACAGACTATGGCTACACCTTC. Its translation is CASSDGTDYGYTF.

The sample holds one count of this clone. This chain's CDR3 is CASSFPTPSTNEKLFF. CDR3 in DNA: TGTGCCAGCAGCTTCCCGACCCCCTCAACTAATGAAAAACTGTTTTTT. The chain links TRBV13 to TRBJ1-4; D gene uncertain. This CDR3 is 16 amino acids long. V lost 3 bases and J 0 bases, leaving 11 bases between the germline ends. Germline assignment: CDR1 PRHDT and CDR2 FYEKMQ (reference sequence).